A single sample is the source of the 24 T cell receptor beta chains below, sequenced in a study of blood T cell repertoires in COVID-19. Generated by immunoSEQ multiplex PCR, the TCRdb table keeps only in-frame clones and is missing some. The data show 30,000 to 40,000 clones, with approximately 89% seen just once and about a tenth held by the top ten. The specimen was peripheral blood. These receptors were obtained from a human donor in a cohort sampled during active COVID-19.

The J gene is TRBJ2-2, the V gene TRBV5-1, with 9 bases lining up with TRBD2. There are 15 residues in the CDR3. Germline-derived CDR1 and CDR2 are SGHRS and YFSETQ. V gave up 0 bases and J gave up 6 bases; unmatched junction bases: 3. The CDR3 nucleotides are TGCGCCAGCAGCTTGGTGGTAGCGGGAGCCGGGGAGCTGTTTTTT. Translated, it gives CASSLVVAGAGELFF.

The chain uses TRBV7-9 and TRBJ1-4; 9 bases are a match to TRBD1. Germline assignment: CDR1 SEHNR and CDR2 FQNEAQ (reference sequence). The CDR3 runs 17 residues. V gave up 3 bases and J gave up 5 bases; unmatched junction bases: 10. As DNA, the CDR3 is TGTGCCAGCAGCTTTTCTCAGTCGGGACAGGGAAATGAAAAACTGTTTTTT. Encoded protein: CASSFSQSGQGNEKLFF.

A single count supports this clone. The rearrangement joins TRBV5-4 to TRBJ1-4, with D possibly matching TRBD1 (6 bases). Germline CDR1 SGHNT, CDR2 YYREEE (reference sequence). Trimming left V 0 bases short and J 8 bases short, with 11 bases between. There are 14 residues in the CDR3. The CDR3 DNA reads as TGTGCCAGCAGCTTGGTAGGGGGGGAAGAAAAACTGTTTTTT. Translated, it gives CASSLVGGEEKLFF.

Here the CDR3 reads CATRGEGEQYF. CDR3 in DNA: TGTGCCACGAGGGGGGAGGGGGAGCAGTACTTC. This rearrangement joins TRBV2 to TRBJ2-7; D is perhaps TRBD2 (7 bases). CDR1 is SNHLY and CDR2 is FYNNEI in the germline V gene. The CDR3 is made up of 11 amino acids. The V gene lost 10 bases and the J gene lost 7 bases, with 14 bases spanning the gap.

CDR3 coding DNA: TGTGCCAGCAGCTTGGGACAGGGGATCTACGAGCAGTACTTC. The encoded protein is CASSLGQGIYEQYF. The chain uses TRBV7-8 and TRBJ2-7; 10 positions agree with TRBD1. Per germline, CDR1 SGHVS and CDR2 FQNEAQ. The CDR3 has 14 residues. Trimming took 3 bases from V and 3 from J; bases not matched to a gene: 2.

J is TRBJ1-2 and V is TRBV5-4; D perhaps matches TRBD1 (6 bases). The CDR3 runs 14 residues. V was pared by 2 bases and J by 2 bases, with 10 bases between. Germline V gene sequence: CDR1 SGHNT, CDR2 YYREEE (reference sequence). As DNA, the CDR3 is TGTGCCAGCAGCTTTGAAGGACAGAACTATGGCTACACCTTC. This translates into CASSFEGQNYGYTF.

This chain uses TRBV6-1 with TRBJ2-7, with D hard to call. CDR1 MNHNS and CDR2 SASEGT come from the germline V gene. V was pared by 3 bases and J by 3 bases, with 12 bases between. The CDR3 extends over 14 amino acids. For the CDR3, the DNA is TGTGCCAGCAGTGACAGGCAATCGGTCTACGAGCAGTACTTC. Protein: CASSDRQSVYEQYF.

V gene TRBV24-1 combines with J gene TRBJ1-6; 7 nucleotides match TRBD1. CDR1 and CDR2 from the germline V gene are KGHDR and SFDVKD. The CDR3 sequence is 17 residues long. V lost 3 bases to trimming and J lost 8 bases; unmatched junction nucleotides: 12. The CDR3 DNA is TGTGCCACCAGTGATCAGACAGGGAAGGTCATTTATTCACCCCTCCACTTT. Translated: CATSDQTGKVIYSPLHF.

The chain employs TRBV7-2 and TRBJ1-2; D ambiguous. Trimming took off 5 bases at V and 0 bases at J, with 13 bases between the two ends. CDR1 is SGHTA, CDR2 FQGNSA, per germline. This CDR3 spans 15 amino acids. CDR3 protein: CASSTRVTSNYGYTF. The CDR3 nucleotides are TGTGCCAGCAGCACCCGGGTAACTTCTAACTATGGCTACACCTTC.

This clone was counted a few times. The J gene is TRBJ1-1, the V gene TRBV9, with D perhaps TRBD1 (6 bases). CDR3 length equals 15 residues. Deletions cut 2 bases from V and 1 base from J, with 12 bases between. CDR1 and CDR2 from the germline V gene are SGDLS and YYNGEE. The CDR3 loop is CASSVVQGANTEAFF. The CDR3 DNA follows: TGTGCCAGCAGCGTTGTACAGGGCGCGAACACTGAAGCTTTCTTT.

This sequence joins TRBV18 and TRBJ1-2; TRBD1 agrees at 9 bases. V gave up 3 bases and J gave up 5 bases; unmatched junction bases: 4. CDR3 size: 14 residues. The germline V gene encodes CDR1 KGHSH and CDR2 LQKENI. CDR3 nucleotides: TGTGCCAGCTCACCGTCGGGACAGGGTTATGGCTACACCTTC. Translating it yields CASSPSGQGYGYTF.

The gene calls are TRBV6-5 and TRBJ2-3; 7 bases align to TRBD2. The CDR3 consists of 16 residues. J lost 2 bases, V lost 2 bases, and 7 bases had no gene match. Germline loops: CDR1 MNHEY, CDR2 SVGAGI. CDR3 sequence reads: CASSYEGGPVTDTQYF. As DNA, the CDR3 is TGTGCCAGCAGTTACGAGGGAGGGCCGGTCACAGATACGCAGTATTTT.

The chain recombines TRBV5-1 with TRBJ2-2, with TRBD2 as a possible D gene (6 bases). The germline CDR1 and CDR2 sequences are SGHRS and YFSETQ. This CDR3 has 17 amino acids. Trimming took 1 base from V and 0 from J, leaving 13 bases between them. The CDR3 is CASSLLQSGPNTGELFF. The CDR3, as DNA: TGCGCCAGCAGCTTGCTACAAAGCGGGCCGAACACCGGGGAGCTGTTTTTT.

This chain joins TRBV6-5 and TRBJ1-1; 7 bases agree with TRBD1. Germline CDR1 is MNHEY and CDR2 is SVGAGI. The junction had 9 bases not matched to a gene; V was cut back by 4 bases and J by 10 bases. The CDR3 spans 13 residues. CDR3 nucleotide sequence: TGTGCCAGCAGTTCCCCAGGGGGTTTGGGAGCTTTCTTT. This gives the protein CASSSPGGLGAFF.

The rearrangement uses TRBV29-1 and TRBJ1-2, with a tentative D call TRBD1 (6 bases). The CDR3 contains 11 residues. Trimming left V 5 bases short and J 5 bases short, with 9 bases between. CDR1 is SQVTM, CDR2 ANQGSEA, per germline. CDR3 amino acids: CSVRQGYGYTF. The CDR3, as DNA: TGCAGCGTTCGTCAGGGGTATGGCTACACCTTC.

The genes are TRBV30 and TRBJ1-3; TRBD1 agrees at 8 bases. Looked up from germline, CDR1 is GTSNPN and CDR2 is SVGIG (reference sequence). The CDR3 is made up of 16 amino acids. The V gene end was trimmed by 3 bases and the J gene end by 4 bases; junction bases not matched to a gene: 11. The CDR3 nucleotides are TGTGCCTGGAGCCCCGTCAGACAGGGGTACGGAAACACCATATATTTT. Protein sequence: CAWSPVRQGYGNTIYF. Full variable domain (outside the CDR3, taken from reference TRBV30 and TRBJ1-3): SQTIHQWPATLVQPVGSPLSLECTVEGTSNPNLYWYRQAAGRGLQLLFYSVGIGQISSEVPQNLSASRPQDRQFILSSKKLLLSDSGFYLCAWSPVRQGYGNTIYFGEGSWLTVV.

The chain couples TRBV7-3 to TRBJ2-1, with TRBD2 matching over 7 bases. Germline V lookup: CDR1 SGHTA, CDR2 FQGTGA. Trimming removed 1 base from V and 4 bases from J; junction bases left unmatched: 4. The CDR3 runs to 15 residues. CDR3 in DNA: TGTGCCAGCAGCTTAAAGACGGGAGGTTACAATGAGCAGTTCTTC. Protein product: CASSLKTGGYNEQFF.

The chain uses TRBV29-1 and TRBJ1-2; 7 nucleotides match TRBD1. Per germline, CDR1 SQVTM and CDR2 ANQGSEA. This CDR3 is built from 12 residues. The V segment lost 4 bases and the J segment 2 bases; nucleotides outside the gene matches: 1. This CDR3 is CSVGGGNYGYTF. The CDR3 DNA reads as TGCAGCGTTGGAGGGGGCAACTATGGCTACACCTTC. The variable domain in full, with the rest retrieved from reference TRBV29-1 and TRBJ1-2, is SAVISQKPSRDICQRGTSLTIQCQVDSQVTMMFWYRQQPGQSLTLIATANQGSEATYESGFVIDKFPISRPNLTFSTLTVSNMSPEDSSIYLCSVGGGNYGYTFGSGTRLTVV.

This clone was seen only once. The CDR3 DNA follows: TGTGCCAGCAGTGAATTTAGAGCGCCGCGGGATCAGCCCCAGCATTTT. Translating gives CASSEFRAPRDQPQHF. The genes are TRBV25-1 and TRBJ1-5; no definite D call. This CDR3 contains 16 residues. Germline CDR1 is MGHDK and CDR2 is SYGVNS. V dropped 1 base and J dropped 5 bases, with 15 bases sitting between them.

The chain recombines TRBV7-3 with TRBJ2-3; unclear D gene. V was cut by 2 bases and J by 0 bases, with 15 bases left in between. CDR3 length: 17 amino acids. Germline-derived CDR1 and CDR2 are SGHTA and FQGTGA. The CDR3: CASSLSFIAESTDTQYF. CDR3 nucleotide sequence: TGTGCCAGCAGCTTATCGTTCATAGCAGAAAGCACAGATACGCAGTATTTT.

In its sample, this clone was seen once. The V gene is TRBV18, the J gene TRBJ2-1; D is unresolved. CDR3 size: 15 residues. Trimming shortened V by 2 bases and J by 0 bases, and 8 bases separated the two germline ends. In germline, CDR1 is KGHSH, CDR2 LQKENI. CDR3 nucleotide sequence: TGTGCCAGCTCACCATACTGGAGCTCCTACAATGAGCAGTTCTTC. Residues: CASSPYWSSYNEQFF.

The V and J genes are TRBV7-8 and TRBJ2-1; the match to TRBD2 covers 8 bases. Germline V gives CDR1 SGHVS, CDR2 FQNEAQ. This CDR3 is built from 15 residues. The junction had 3 bases not matched to a gene; V was cut back by 3 bases and J by 2 bases. CDR3 bases: TGTGCCAGCAGCTTCCCAGCGGGGGCCTACAATGAGCAGTTCTTC. Translation gives CASSFPAGAYNEQFF.

The chain couples TRBV28 to TRBJ2-2; 13 nucleotides agree with TRBD2. Trimming took 2 bases from V and 8 from J; bases not matched to a gene: 14. The CDR3 spans 19 residues. From germline, CDR1 is MDHEN and CDR2 SYDVKM. The chain's CDR3 is CASSLPLGTSGKQRGELFF. CDR3 sequence (DNA): TGTGCCAGCAGTTTACCCCTAGGGACTAGCGGGAAACAAAGAGGGGAGCTGTTTTTT.

This chain links TRBV2 with TRBJ1-5, with a tentative D call TRBD1 (6 bases). With 3 bases removed from V and 4 bases from J, the gap between germline ends came to 10 bases. Germline lookup yields CDR1 SNHLY and CDR2 FYNNEI. This CDR3 contains 14 residues. CDR3 in amino acids: CASSDQGTNQPQHF. The CDR3 nucleotides read TGTGCCAGCAGTGACCAGGGGACAAATCAGCCCCAGCATTTT.